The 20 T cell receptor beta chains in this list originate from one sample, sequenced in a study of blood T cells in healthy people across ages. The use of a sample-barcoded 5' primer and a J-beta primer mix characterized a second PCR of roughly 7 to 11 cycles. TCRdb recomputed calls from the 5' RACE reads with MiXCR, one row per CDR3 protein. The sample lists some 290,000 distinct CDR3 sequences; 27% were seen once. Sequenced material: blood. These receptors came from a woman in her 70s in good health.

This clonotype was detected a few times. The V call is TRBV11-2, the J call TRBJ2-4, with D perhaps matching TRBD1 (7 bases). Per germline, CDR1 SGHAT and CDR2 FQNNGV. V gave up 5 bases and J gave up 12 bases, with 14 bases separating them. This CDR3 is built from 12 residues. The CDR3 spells CASSQGRDSQYF. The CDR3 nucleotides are TGTGCCAGCAGCCAGGGGCGGGACAGTCAGTACTTC.

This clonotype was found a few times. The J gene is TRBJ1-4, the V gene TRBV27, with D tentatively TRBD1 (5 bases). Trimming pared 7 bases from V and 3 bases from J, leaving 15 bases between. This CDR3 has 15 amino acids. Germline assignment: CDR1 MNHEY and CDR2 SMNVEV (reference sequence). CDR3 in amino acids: CASKQGIASNEKLFF. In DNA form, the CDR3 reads TGTGCCAGCAAGCAGGGTATAGCATCTAATGAAAAACTGTTTTTT. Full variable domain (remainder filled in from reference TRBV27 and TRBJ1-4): EAQVTQNPRYLITVTGKKLTVTCSQNMNHEYMSWYRQDPGLGLRQIYYSMNVEVTDKGDVPEGYKVSRKEKRNFPLILESPSPNQTSLYFCASKQGIASNEKLFFGSGTQLSVL.

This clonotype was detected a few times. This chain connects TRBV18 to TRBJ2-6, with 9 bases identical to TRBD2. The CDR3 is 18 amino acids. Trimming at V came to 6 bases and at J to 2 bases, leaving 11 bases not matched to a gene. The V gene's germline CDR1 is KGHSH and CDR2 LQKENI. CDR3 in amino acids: CASSPINLAGTGANVLTF. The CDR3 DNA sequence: TGTGCCAGCTCCCCAATCAACCTAGCGGGAACTGGGGCCAACGTCCTGACTTTC.

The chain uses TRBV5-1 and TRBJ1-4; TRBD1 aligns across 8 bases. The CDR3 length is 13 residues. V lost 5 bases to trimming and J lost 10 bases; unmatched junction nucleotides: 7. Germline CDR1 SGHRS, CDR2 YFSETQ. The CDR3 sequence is CASRGTGQSKLFF. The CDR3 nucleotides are TGCGCCAGCAGGGGGACAGGCCAGTCAAAACTGTTTTTT.

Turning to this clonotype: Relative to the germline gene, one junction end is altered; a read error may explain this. The DNA for the CDR3 is TGCAGCGTACAGCGGAACGCGAACACCGGGCAGCTGTTTTTT. Its translation: CSVQRNANTGQLFF. The V and J genes are TRBV29-1 and TRBJ2-2; D might be TRBD2 (5 bases). Germline loops: CDR1 SQVTM, CDR2 ANQGSEA. The CDR3 is made up of 14 amino acids.

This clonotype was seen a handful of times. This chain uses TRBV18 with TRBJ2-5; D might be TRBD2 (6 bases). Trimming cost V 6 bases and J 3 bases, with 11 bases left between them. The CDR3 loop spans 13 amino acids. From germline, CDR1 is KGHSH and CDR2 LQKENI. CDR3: CASSNGRKETQYF. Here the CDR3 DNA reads TGTGCCAGCTCGAACGGGAGAAAAGAGACCCAGTACTTC.

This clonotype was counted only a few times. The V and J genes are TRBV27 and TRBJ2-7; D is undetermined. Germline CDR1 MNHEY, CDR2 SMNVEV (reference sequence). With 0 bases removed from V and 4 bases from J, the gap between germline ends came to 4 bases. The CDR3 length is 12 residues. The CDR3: CASSLSYYEQYF. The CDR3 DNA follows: TGTGCCAGCAGTTTATCCTATTACGAGCAGTACTTC.

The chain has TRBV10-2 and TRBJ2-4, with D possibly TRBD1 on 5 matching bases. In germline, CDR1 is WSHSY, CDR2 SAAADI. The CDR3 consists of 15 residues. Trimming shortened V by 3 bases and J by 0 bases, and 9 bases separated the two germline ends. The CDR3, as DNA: TGCGCCAGCAGTGACACAGGAATAGCCAAAAACATTCAGTACTTC. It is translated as CASSDTGIAKNIQYF.

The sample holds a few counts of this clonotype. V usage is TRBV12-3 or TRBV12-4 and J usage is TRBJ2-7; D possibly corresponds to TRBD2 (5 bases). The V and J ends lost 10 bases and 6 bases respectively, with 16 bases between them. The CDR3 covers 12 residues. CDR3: CANWDREREQYF. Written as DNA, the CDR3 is TGTGCCAATTGGGATAGGGAGCGCGAGCAGTACTTC.

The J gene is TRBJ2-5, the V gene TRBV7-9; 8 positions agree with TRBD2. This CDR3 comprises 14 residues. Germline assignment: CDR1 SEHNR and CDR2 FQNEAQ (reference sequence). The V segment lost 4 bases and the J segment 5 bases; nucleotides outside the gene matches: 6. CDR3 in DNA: TGTGCCAGCAGCTGGCTCAGCGGGAGTGAGACCCAGTACTTC. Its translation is CASSWLSGSETQYF.

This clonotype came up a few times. This CDR3 reads CSGSGWASAFQETQYF. CDR3 coding DNA: TGCAGTGGGTCCGGCTGGGCTAGCGCCTTCCAAGAGACCCAGTACTTC. The chain has TRBV20-1 and TRBJ2-5; perhaps TRBD2 as D (6 bases). This CDR3 is built from 16 residues. The germline CDR1 and CDR2 sequences are DFQATT and SNEGSKA (reference sequence). V lost 7 bases, J lost 1 base, and 22 bases lay in between.

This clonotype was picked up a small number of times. The CDR3 is CASSFGQGPTNYGYTF. The CDR3 nucleotides are TGTGCCAGCAGCTTTGGACAGGGGCCTACTAACTATGGCTACACCTTC. The genes are TRBV11-2 and TRBJ1-2, with TRBD1 matching 9 bases. V lost 3 bases to trimming and J lost 0 bases; unmatched junction nucleotides: 5. The CDR3 runs to 16 residues. The germline gives CDR1 SGHAT, CDR2 FQNNGV.

The CDR3 loop is CSVGPQPQHF. The CDR3 nucleotides are TGCAGCGTGGGTCCTCAGCCCCAGCATTTT. This rearrangement joins TRBV29-1 to TRBJ1-5; no reliable D call. CDR3 length: 10 amino acids. Per the germline V gene, CDR1 is SQVTM and CDR2 is ANQGSEA. V lost 6 bases and J lost 6, with 6 bases in between.

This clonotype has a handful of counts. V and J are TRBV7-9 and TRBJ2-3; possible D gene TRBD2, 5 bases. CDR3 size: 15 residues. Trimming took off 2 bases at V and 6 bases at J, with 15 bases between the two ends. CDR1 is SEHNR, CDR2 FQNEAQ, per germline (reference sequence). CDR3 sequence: CASSLFSRVGDTQYF. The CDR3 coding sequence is TGTGCCAGCAGCTTATTCTCGCGGGTAGGGGATACGCAGTATTTT.

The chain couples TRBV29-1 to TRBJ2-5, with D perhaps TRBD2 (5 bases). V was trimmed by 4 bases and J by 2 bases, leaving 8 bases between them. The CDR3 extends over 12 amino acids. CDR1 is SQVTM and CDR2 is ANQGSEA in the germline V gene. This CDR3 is CSVGREQETQYF. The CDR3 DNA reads TGCAGCGTTGGAAGGGAGCAAGAGACCCAGTACTTC.

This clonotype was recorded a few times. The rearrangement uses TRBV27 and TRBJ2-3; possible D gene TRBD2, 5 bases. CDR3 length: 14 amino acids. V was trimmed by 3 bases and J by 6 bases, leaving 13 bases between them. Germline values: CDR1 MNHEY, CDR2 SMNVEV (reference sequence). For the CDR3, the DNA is TGTGCCAGCAGTTTGTTAGGACTTACCGATACGCAGTATTTT. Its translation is CASSLLGLTDTQYF.

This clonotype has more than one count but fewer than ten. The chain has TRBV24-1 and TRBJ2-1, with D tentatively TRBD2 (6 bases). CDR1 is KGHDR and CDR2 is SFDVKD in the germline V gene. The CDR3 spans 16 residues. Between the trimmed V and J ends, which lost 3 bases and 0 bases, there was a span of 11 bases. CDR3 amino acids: CATSDPWRDSYNEQFF. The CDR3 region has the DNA TGTGCCACCAGTGATCCCTGGCGGGACTCCTACAATGAGCAGTTCTTC.

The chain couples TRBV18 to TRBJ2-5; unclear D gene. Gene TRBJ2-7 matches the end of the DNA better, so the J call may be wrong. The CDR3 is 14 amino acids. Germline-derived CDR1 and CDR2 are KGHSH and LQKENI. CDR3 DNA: TGTGCCAGCTCACCCGGGCCTAGTAGGAACGAGCAGTACTTC. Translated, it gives CASSPGPSRNEQYF.

CDR3 in amino acids: CASSPQGTRNSPLHF. The CDR3 bases are TGTGCCAGCAGTCCACAGGGGACACGGAATTCACCCCTCCACTTT. J is TRBJ1-6 and V is TRBV12-3 or TRBV12-4, with 7 bases aligning to TRBD1. The CDR3 covers 15 residues. J lost 7 bases, V lost 5 bases, and 8 bases had no gene match.

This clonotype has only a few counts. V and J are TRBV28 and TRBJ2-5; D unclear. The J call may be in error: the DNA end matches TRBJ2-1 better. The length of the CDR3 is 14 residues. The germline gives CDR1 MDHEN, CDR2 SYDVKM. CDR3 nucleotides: TGTGCCAGCAGTTTCTTTGCGATCGTGAATGAGCAGTTCTTC. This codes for CASSFFAIVNEQFF.